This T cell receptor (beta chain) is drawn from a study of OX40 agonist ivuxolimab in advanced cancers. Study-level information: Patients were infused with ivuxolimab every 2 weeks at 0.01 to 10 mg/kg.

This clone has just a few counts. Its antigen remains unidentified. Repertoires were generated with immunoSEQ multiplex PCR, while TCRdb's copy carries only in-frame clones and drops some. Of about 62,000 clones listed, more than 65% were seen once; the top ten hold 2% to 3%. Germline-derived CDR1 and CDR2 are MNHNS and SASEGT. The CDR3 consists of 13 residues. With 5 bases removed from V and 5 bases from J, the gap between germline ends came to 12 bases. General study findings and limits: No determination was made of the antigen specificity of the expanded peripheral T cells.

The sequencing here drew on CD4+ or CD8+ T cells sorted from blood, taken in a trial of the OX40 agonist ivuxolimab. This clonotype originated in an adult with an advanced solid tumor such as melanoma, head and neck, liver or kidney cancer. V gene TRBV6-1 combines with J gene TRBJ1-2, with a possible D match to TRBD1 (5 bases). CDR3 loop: CASSRGTEYGYTF. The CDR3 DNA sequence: TGTGCCAGCAGTCGAGGGACCGAATATGGCTACACCTTC.